Listed below are T cell receptor beta chains from one sample, sequenced in a study of T cell repertoires in cytomegalovirus infection. No antigen has been identified for these receptors. One entry per CDR3 protein results from TCRdb running MiXCR on the reads. Here the sample spans 60,000 to 85,000 distinct CDR3 sequences, roughly 20% being singletons. The sample consisted of PBMCs, sequenced either directly or after in vitro stimulation (not recorded which). The receptors shown here come from a human donor in good health (CMV status not recorded). Some clones in this sample may be carry-over from other donors' samples. Each CDR3 is given without its conserved first and last residue. Only part of the rows carry a size: once, few, many, or a class if the clone is expanded.

>few|TRBV6-2/TRBV6-3
ASSFVRGDMNTEAF
>-|TRBV28
ASIGQVNTEAF
>few|TRBV7-9
ASSRTGDSNQPQH
>many|TRBV11-1
ASSLAYSYNEQF
>many|TRBV7-2
ASSPWQASGNTIY
>-|TRBV13
ASSPGTGLSGTQY
>many|TRBV12-3/TRBV12-4
ASRGYGNQPQH
>-|TRBV12-3/TRBV12-4
ASSPHPHRGWKTQY
>few|TRBV6-5
ASSYSGGGYT
>-|TRBV7-9
ASSPLAGGINGELF
>-|TRBV4-1
ASSQVRGKGNTIY
>medium-sized|TRBV7-8
ASSFRARQGGNTIY
>-|TRBV12-3/TRBV12-4
ASTQAGGPLAGSNEQF
>few|TRBV12-3/TRBV12-4
ASSSQGIHTEAF
>few|TRBV4-2
ASSQGASASTDTQY
>many|TRBV7-2
ASRRSSTSGRGETQY
>-|TRBV6-1
ASSSPWGGRQSSTDTQY
>few|TRBV28
ASTTDRAEAF
>few|TRBV27
ASRGGRRVGYEQY
>-|TRBV6-2/TRBV6-3
ASSWRVDRGRTEAF
>few|TRBV28
ATHLDYNEQF
>many|TRBV7-2
ASRLDRDHEQY
>many|TRBV7-2
ASSRDFSYNEQF
>-|TRBV7-7
ASSPDRNTGELF
>-|TRBV4-2
ASSRRDSYNEQF
>-|TRBV12-3/TRBV12-4
ASSLTGKNIQY
>few|TRBV20-1
SARGPANTIY
>-|TRBV12-3/TRBV12-4
ASSLVGSGGYSYEQY
>many|TRBV2
ASEPMTLYEQY
>-|TRBV19
ASRRQPSNYGYT
>-|TRBV19
ASSPSGPNQPQH
>few|TRBV4-3
ASSQDRDRESGNTIY
>-|TRBV6-2/TRBV6-3
ASSSAGFNEKLF
>many|TRBV10-2
ASTPLAVYQETQY
>-|TRBV4-2
ASSQEWASGPYNEQF
>few|TRBV3-1
ASSLVGASGRDTQY
>many|TRBV7-3
ASSSHGGGTEAF
>few|TRBV6-2/TRBV6-3
ASSLLAGGLNEQF
>-|TRBV30
ASNDREIGNTIY
>few|TRBV6-2/TRBV6-3
ASSYTDTGELF
>-|TRBV12-3/TRBV12-4
ASYQVSQSRTGELF
>-|TRBV6-1
ASSSPGTSFRETQY
>many|TRBV4-2
ASSHIGGSNQPQH